This T cell receptor beta chain was recorded in a study of cytomegalovirus exposure and HLA in healthy donors. V lost 2 bases to trimming and J lost 3 bases; unmatched junction nucleotides: 4. CDR1 is SGHRS and CDR2 is YFSETQ in the germline V gene. The CDR3 extends over 14 amino acids. Study-wide results and caveats: What a later analysis showed was that several of the most significant clusters appeared linked to common viral pathogens. HLA alleles were associated with around 17,000 TCR beta sequences in a later analysis at 0.05 false discovery rate. Data from an earlier analysis indicated that most TCR beta V segments were productive either about 90% or about 30% of the time. Being indistinguishable, some V segments were excluded, TRBV6-2 and TRBV6-3 among them.

For this clone: No antigen is known for it.

PCR primers comprised 60 Vbeta and 13 Jbeta primers. Data came from immunoSEQ multiplex PCR; TCRdb stores just in-frame clones and leaves some out. The data hold 150,000 to 200,000 clones, with over 9.5% observed a single time. The TCR was taken from a man aged 45 to 65 in good health and CMV-seropositive. Sequencing was performed on PBMCs. The chain joins TRBV5-1 to TRBJ2-5; the match to TRBD2 covers 7 bases. This CDR3 reads CASSFTGTKETQYF. The CDR3 DNA reads as TGCGCCAGCAGCTTTACCGGGACTAAAGAGACCCAGTACTTC.